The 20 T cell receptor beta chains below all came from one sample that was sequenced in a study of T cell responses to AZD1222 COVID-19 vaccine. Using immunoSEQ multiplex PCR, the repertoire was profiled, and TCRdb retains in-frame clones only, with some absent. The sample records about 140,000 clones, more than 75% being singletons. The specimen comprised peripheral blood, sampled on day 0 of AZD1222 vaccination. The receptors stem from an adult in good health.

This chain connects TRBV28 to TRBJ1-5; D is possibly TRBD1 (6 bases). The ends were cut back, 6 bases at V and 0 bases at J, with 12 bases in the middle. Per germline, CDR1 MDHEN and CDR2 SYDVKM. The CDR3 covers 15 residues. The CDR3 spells CASRPRGFSNQPQHF. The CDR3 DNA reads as TGTGCCAGCAGACCCAGGGGTTTTAGCAATCAGCCCCAGCATTTT.

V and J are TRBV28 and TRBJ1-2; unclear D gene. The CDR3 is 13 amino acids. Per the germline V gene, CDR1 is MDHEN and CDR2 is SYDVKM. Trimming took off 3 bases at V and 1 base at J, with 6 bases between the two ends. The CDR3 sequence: CASSFPGNYGYTF. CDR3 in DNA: TGTGCCAGCAGTTTTCCTGGTAACTATGGCTACACCTTC.

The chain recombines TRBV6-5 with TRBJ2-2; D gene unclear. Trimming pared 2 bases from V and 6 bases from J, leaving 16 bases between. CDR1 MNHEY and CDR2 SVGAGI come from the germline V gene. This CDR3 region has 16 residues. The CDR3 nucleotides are TGTGCCAGCAGTTACGGCCCCCAGGAAGTTCCCGGGGAGCTGTTTTTT. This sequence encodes CASSYGPQEVPGELFF.

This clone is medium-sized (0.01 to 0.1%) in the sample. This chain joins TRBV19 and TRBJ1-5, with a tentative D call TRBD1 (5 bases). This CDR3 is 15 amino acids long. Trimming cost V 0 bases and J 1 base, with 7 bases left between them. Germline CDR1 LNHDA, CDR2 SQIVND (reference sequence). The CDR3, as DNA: TGTGCCAGTAGTATAGATGCAGGGAGCAATCAGCCCCAGCATTTT. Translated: CASSIDAGSNQPQHF.

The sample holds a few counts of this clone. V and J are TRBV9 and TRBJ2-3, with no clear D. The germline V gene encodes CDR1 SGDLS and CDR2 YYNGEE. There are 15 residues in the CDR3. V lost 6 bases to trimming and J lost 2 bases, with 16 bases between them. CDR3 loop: CASTLGPTTTDTQYF. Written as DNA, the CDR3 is TGTGCCAGCACCCTAGGACCGACGACCACAGATACGCAGTATTTT.

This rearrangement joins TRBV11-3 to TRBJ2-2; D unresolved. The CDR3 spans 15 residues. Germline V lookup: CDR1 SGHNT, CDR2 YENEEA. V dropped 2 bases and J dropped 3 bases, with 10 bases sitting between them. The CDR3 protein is CASSLIGVDTGELFF. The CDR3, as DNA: TGTGCCAGCAGCTTAATAGGCGTCGACACCGGGGAGCTGTTTTTT.

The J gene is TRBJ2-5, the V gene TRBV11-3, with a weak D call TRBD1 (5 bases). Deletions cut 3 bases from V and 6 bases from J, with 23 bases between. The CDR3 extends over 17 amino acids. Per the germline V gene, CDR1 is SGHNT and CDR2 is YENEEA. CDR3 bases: TGTGCCAGCAGCTTTGACCCACGCGACAGCAGTCCCAAGACCCAGTACTTC. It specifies CASSFDPRDSSPKTQYF.

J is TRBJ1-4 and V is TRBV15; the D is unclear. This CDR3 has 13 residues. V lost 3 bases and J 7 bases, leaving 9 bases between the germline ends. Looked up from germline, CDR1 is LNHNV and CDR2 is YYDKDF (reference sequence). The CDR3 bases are TGTGCCACCAGCAGGACTCTAATTGAAAAACTGTTTTTT. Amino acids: CATSRTLIEKLFF. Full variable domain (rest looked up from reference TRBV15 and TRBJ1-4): DAMVIQNPRYQVTQFGKPVTLSCSQTLNHNVMYWYQQKSSQAPKLLFHYYDKDFNNEADTPDNFQSRRPNTSFCFLDIRSPGLGDTAMYLCATSRTLIEKLFFGSGTQLSVL.

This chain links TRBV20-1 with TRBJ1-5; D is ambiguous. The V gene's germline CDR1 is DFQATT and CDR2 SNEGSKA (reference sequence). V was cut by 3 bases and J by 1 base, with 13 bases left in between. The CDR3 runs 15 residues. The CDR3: CSASNWRKSNQPQHF. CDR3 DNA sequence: TGCAGTGCTAGTAACTGGCGGAAAAGCAATCAGCCCCAGCATTTT.

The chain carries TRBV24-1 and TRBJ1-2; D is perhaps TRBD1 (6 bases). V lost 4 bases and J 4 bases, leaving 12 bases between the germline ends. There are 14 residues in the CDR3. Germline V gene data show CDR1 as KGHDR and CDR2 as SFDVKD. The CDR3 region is CATSDQDRVYGYTF. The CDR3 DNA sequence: TGTGCCACCAGTGACCAGGACAGAGTCTATGGCTACACCTTC.

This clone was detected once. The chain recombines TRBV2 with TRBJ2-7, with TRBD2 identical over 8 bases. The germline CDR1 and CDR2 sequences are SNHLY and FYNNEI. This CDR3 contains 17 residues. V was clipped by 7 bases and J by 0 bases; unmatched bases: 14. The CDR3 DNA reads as TGTGCCAGCAATGCGGAAGGGCGGGGGGCCAACTCCTACGAGCAGTACTTC. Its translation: CASNAEGRGANSYEQYF.

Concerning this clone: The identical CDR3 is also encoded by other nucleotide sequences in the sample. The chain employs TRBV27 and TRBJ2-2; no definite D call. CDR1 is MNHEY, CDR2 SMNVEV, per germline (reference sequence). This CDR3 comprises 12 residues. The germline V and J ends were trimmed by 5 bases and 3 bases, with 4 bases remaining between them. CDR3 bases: TGTGCCAGCAGTCTGGACACCGGGGAGCTGTTTTTT. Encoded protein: CASSLDTGELFF.

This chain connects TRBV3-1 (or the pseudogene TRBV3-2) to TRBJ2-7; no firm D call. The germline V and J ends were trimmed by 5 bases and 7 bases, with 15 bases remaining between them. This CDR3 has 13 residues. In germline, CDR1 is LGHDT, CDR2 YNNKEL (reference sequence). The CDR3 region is CASSGRGNGEQYF. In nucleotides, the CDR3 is TGTGCCAGCAGCGGGCGAGGTAACGGAGAGCAGTACTTC.

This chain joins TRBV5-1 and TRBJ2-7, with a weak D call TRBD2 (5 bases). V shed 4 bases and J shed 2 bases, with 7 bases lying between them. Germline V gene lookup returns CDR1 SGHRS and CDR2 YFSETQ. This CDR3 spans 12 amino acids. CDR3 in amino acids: CASSPGTYEQYF. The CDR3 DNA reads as TGCGCCAGCAGCCCCGGGACCTACGAGCAGTACTTC.

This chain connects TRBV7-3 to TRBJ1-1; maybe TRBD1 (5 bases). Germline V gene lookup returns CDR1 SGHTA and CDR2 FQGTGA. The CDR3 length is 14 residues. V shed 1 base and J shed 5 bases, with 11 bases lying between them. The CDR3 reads CASSLNNPGTEAFF. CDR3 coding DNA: TGTGCCAGCAGCTTAAACAATCCAGGGACTGAAGCTTTCTTT.

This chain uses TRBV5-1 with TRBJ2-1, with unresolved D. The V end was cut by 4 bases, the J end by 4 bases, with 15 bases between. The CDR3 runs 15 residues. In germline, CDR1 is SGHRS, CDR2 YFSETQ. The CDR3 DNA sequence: TGCGCCAGCAGCCCAAAGAATAACGCTTACAATGAGCAGTTCTTC. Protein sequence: CASSPKNNAYNEQFF.

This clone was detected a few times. CDR3 residues: CASRRDRGHMTPLHF. Here the CDR3 DNA reads TGTGCCAGCAGGAGAGACAGGGGGCATATGACACCCCTCCACTTT. The rearrangement links TRBV7-2 to TRBJ1-6; 10 bases fit TRBD1. The germline V gene encodes CDR1 SGHTA and CDR2 FQGNSA. V shed 6 bases and J 11 bases; nucleotides not matched to a gene: 10. The CDR3 contains 15 residues.

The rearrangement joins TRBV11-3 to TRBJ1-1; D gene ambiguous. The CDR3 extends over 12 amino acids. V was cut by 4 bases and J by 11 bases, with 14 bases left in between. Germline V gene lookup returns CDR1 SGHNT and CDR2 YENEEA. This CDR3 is CASSSGSGRAFF. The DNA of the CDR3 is TGTGCCAGCAGCTCTGGATCCGGTCGGGCTTTCTTT.

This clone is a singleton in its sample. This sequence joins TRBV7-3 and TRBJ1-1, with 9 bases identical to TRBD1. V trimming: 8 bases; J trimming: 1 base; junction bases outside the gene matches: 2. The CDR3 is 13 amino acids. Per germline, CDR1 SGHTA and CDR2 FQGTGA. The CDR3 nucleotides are TGTGCCAGCGGGACAGGGAAGAACACTGAAGCTTTCTTT. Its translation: CASGTGKNTEAFF.

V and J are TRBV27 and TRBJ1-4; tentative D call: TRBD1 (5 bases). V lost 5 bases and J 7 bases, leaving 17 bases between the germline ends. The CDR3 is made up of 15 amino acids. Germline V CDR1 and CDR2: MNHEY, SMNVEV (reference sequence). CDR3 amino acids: CASSLRGDGGEKLFF. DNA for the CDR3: TGTGCCAGCAGTCTTCGGGGGGACGGGGGTGAAAAACTGTTTTTT.